This T cell receptor (beta chain) was identified in a study of T-cell memory formation after mild COVID-19. Germline V gene sequence: CDR1 ENHRY, CDR2 SYGVKD. CDR3 length equals 13 residues. With V trimmed by 4 bases and J by 8 bases, 8 bases remained unmatched. In this sample, this clonotype turned up a few times. TCRdb re-called the 5' RACE reads through MiXCR, storing one row per CDR3 protein. The sample holds around 150,000 distinct CDR3 sequences, 11% seen once. The V gene is TRBV10-3, the J gene TRBJ2-7; 7 bases fit TRBD1. This clonotype was sampled from a man between 18 and 29 years old who had mild COVID-19 (a few samples of this study predate the infection). Cell type and time point are not known. The specimen sequenced was PBMCs or a T cell subset sorted from them (not recorded which). CDR3 sequence (DNA): TGTGCCATCAGTGGCCGACAGGGTACGCAGCAGTACGTC. Its protein is CAISGRQGTQQYV.